The T cell receptor beta chain under discussion was sequenced for a study of blood T cells in healthy people across ages. Study-wide findings and caveats: Conclusively comparing naive with antigen-experienced cells was impossible with unsorted PBMCs. More naive CD4+ cells and higher diversity were found in long-lived than in aged donors.

Concerning this clonotype: Antigen unknown.

The germline V gene has CDR1 SGDLS and CDR2 YYNGEE. The CDR3 loop spans 16 amino acids. The V segment lost 0 bases and the J segment 7 bases; nucleotides outside the gene matches: 6. The authors ran a second PCR of about 6 to 11 cycles using a sample-barcoded 5' primer and a J-beta primer mix. TCRdb itself ran the 5' RACE reads through MiXCR, one entry per CDR3 protein. The table records some 640,000 distinct CDR3 sequences, around half of them present only once. Total RNA extracted from each sample amounted to at least 5 micrograms. The specimen was blood. This receptor was obtained from a woman in her fifties or sixties in good health. This sequence joins TRBV9 and TRBJ1-4, with 10 bases aligning to TRBD1. CDR3 nucleotides: TGTGCCAGCAGCGTAGCCGGGACAGGGGTTAGTGAAAAACTGTTTTTT. Translation: CASSVAGTGVSEKLFF.